This TCR beta chain was profiled in a study of shared T cell receptors in the human thymus. This CDR3 comprises 16 residues. From germline, CDR1 is SGHKS and CDR2 YYEKEE (reference sequence). V trimming: 2 bases; J trimming: 5 bases; junction bases outside the gene matches: 8. Produced via immunoSEQ multiplex PCR; TCRdb's table is partial and in-frame only. The table shows 640,000 or so clones, with over 75% occurring only once. The data were also submitted as part of a second study, on human thymus T cells. That paper adds: Related research described strongly overlapping thymic repertoires in unrelated people.

The chain combines TRBV5-5 with TRBJ1-1, with 11 bases matching TRBD1. The sample was thymocytes. The TCR was taken from a boy younger than two with a congenital heart defect. The CDR3 reads CASSFWDRGEGTEAFF. As DNA, the CDR3 is TGTGCCAGCAGCTTCTGGGACAGGGGGGAGGGAACTGAAGCTTTCTTT.